This T cell receptor (beta chain) was recovered during a study of identical twins' blood T cells. Study findings and constraints: Twins shared about as many clonotypes as their cloneset sizes predicted.

Germline lookup yields CDR1 SGHRS and CDR2 YFSETQ. Trimming at V came to 2 bases and at J to 8 bases, leaving 7 bases not matched to a gene. The CDR3 is made up of 15 amino acids. As for this clonotype: What it recognizes is unknown.

TCR cDNA libraries were made from RNA using a previously described, modified protocol. Sample barcodes were added at both library ends during cDNA synthesis. TCRdb reprocessed the 5' RACE reads with MiXCR, giving one entry per CDR3 protein. Of 350,000 to 400,000 distinct CDR3 sequences listed, under 30% are singletons. The V and J genes are TRBV5-1 and TRBJ1-4; 9 bases agree with TRBD1. This TCR derives from a woman aged 18-49 years in good health. Material: PBMCs. The CDR3 here is CASSFAGTGSEKLFF. In DNA form, the CDR3 reads TGCGCCAGCAGCTTCGCCGGGACAGGGAGCGAAAAACTGTTTTTT. The variable domain in full, completed from reference TRBV5-1 and TRBJ1-4, reads KAGVTQTPRYLIKTRGQQVTLSCSPISGHRSVSWYQQTPGQGLQFLFEYFSETQRNKGNFPGRFSGRQFSNSRSEMNVSTLELGDSALYLCASSFAGTGSEKLFFGSGTQLSVL.